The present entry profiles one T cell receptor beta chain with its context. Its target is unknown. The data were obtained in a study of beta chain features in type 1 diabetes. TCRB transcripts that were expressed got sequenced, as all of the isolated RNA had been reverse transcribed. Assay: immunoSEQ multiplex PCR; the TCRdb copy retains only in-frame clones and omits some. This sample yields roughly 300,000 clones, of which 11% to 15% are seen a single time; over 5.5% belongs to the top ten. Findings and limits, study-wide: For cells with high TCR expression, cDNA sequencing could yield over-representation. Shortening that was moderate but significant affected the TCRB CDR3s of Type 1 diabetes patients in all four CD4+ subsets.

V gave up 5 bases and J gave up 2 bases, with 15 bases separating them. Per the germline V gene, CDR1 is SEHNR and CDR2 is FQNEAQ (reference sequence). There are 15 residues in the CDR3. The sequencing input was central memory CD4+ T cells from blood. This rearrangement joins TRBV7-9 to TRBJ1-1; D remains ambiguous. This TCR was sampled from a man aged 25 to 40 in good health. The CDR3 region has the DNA TGTGCCAGCAGCCTAGAAGGCACTCTCAACACTGAAGCTTTCTTT. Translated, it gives CASSLEGTLNTEAFF.